This TCR beta chain derives from a study of identical twins. TCRdb processed the 5' RACE reads anew with MiXCR; each CDR3 protein has one entry. The sample has around 450,000 distinct CDR3 sequences; 14% are singletons. Germline values: CDR1 MNHEY, CDR2 SVGEGT. Trimming left V 6 bases short and J 5 bases short, with 11 bases between. CDR3 size: 12 residues. This clonotype was counted between two and nine times. These data also featured in a second study, about yellow fever vaccine responses in identical twins.

The sample taken for sequencing was CD4+ T cells sorted from blood. The rearrangement links TRBV6-2 or TRBV6-3 to TRBJ2-7; D remains unclear. The origin of this receptor is a woman between 18 and 29 years old in good health. The CDR3 nucleotides are TGTGCCAGCAGCCGTTCATCCCACGAGCAGTACTTC. This sequence encodes CASSRSSHEQYF.